These 8 T cell receptor beta chains came from one sample sequenced in a study of T cell responses to AZD1222 COVID-19 vaccine. The table came from immunoSEQ multiplex PCR; TCRdb's copy has only in-frame clones and leaves some out. The data hold about 57,000 clones, with approximately 86% observed a single time. The sequences come from peripheral blood, collected on day 0 of AZD1222 vaccination. All receptors derive from an adult in good health.

CDR3 DNA sequence: TGTGCCAGCAGTTTAAGCACAGATACGCAGTATTTT. It yields the protein CASSLSTDTQYF. This chain uses TRBV28 with TRBJ2-3, with no clear D. Trimming removed 2 bases at V and 0 bases at J, with 0 bases between. CDR3 length equals 12 residues. Per germline, CDR1 MDHEN and CDR2 SYDVKM.

The chain combines TRBV5-4 with TRBJ2-7, with a possible D match to TRBD1 (5 bases). CDR1 is SGHNT, CDR2 YYREEE, per germline (reference sequence). The CDR3 sequence is 13 residues long. V was trimmed by 1 base and J by 3 bases, leaving 8 bases between them. The CDR3 reads CASSLSQGYEQYF. The CDR3 nucleotides are TGTGCCAGCAGCTTGAGCCAGGGCTACGAGCAGTACTTC. Combining the CDR3 with reference TRBV5-4 and TRBJ2-7 gives the whole variable domain ETGVTQSPTHLIKTRGQQVTLRCSSQSGHNTVSWYQQALGQGPQFIFQYYREEENGRGNFPPRFSGLQFPNYSSELNVNALELDDSALYLCASSLSQGYEQYFGPGTRLTVT.

The chain links TRBV5-6 to TRBJ2-1, with TRBD2 identical over 11 bases. The CDR3 runs to 15 residues. The trim removed 6 bases at V and 3 bases at J, leaving 5 bases unmatched. CDR1 and CDR2 from the germline V gene are SGHDT and YYEEEE. In DNA, the CDR3 is TGTGCCAGCACCGGGGGACTAGCGGACTACAATGAGCAGTTCTTC. This codes for CASTGGLADYNEQFF.

As to this clone: Other DNA sequences in the sample encode the same CDR3. The V call is TRBV3-1 (or the pseudogene TRBV3-2), the J call TRBJ1-6; D is ambiguous. The germline V gene encodes CDR1 LGHDT and CDR2 YNNKEL (reference sequence). The germline V and J ends were trimmed by 1 base and 0 bases, with 7 bases remaining between them. CDR3 length: 16 residues. In DNA, the CDR3 is TGTGCCAGCAGCCAAGTCGGGCGCTCCTATAATTCACCCCTCCACTTT. Translating gives CASSQVGRSYNSPLHF.

The genes are TRBV7-9 and TRBJ1-2; D is ambiguous. The germline CDR1 and CDR2 sequences are SEHNR and FQNEAQ (reference sequence). With 7 bases removed from V and 1 base from J, the gap between germline ends came to 16 bases. The CDR3 consists of 15 residues. The CDR3 is CASTPLPQLNYGYTF. The CDR3 DNA is TGTGCCAGCACTCCCCTACCACAGCTTAACTATGGCTACACCTTC.

The chain uses TRBV28 and TRBJ2-7; 10 nucleotides line up with TRBD1. The J segment lost 3 bases and the V segment lost 8 bases, leaving 10 bases of the junction unmatched. The CDR3 sequence is 15 residues long. Germline CDR1 and CDR2: MDHEN and SYDVKM. The chain's CDR3 is CASEEGQGFNYEQYF. The CDR3, as DNA: TGTGCCAGCGAAGAGGGACAGGGGTTCAACTACGAGCAGTACTTC. The full variable domain, with the rest looked up from reference TRBV28 and TRBJ2-7, is DVKVTQSSRYLVKRTGEKVFLECVQDMDHENMFWYRQDPGLGLRLIYFSYDVKMKEKGDIPEGYSVSREKKERFSLILESASTNQTSMYLCASEEGQGFNYEQYFGPGTRLTVT.

The CDR3 DNA sequence: TGTGCCAGCAGCGTAGCCGGACTAGCGGGGGAGGATACGCAGTATTTT. It encodes CASSVAGLAGEDTQYF. This chain connects TRBV9 to TRBJ2-3; TRBD2 agrees at 13 bases. CDR1 and CDR2 (germline): SGDLS, YYNGEE. This CDR3 region has 16 residues. Trimming removed 0 bases from V and 6 bases from J; junction bases left unmatched: 4. Full variable domain (rest looked up from reference TRBV9 and TRBJ2-3): DSGVTQTPKHLITATGQRVTLRCSPRSGDLSVYWYQQSLDQGLQFLIQYYNGEERAKGNILERFSAQQFPDLHSELNLSSLELGDSALYFCASSVAGLAGEDTQYFGPGTRLTVL.

This clone was observed once. CDR3 sequence: CASSPGSQDTQYF. CDR3 sequence (DNA): TGTGCCAGCTCACCAGGCAGTCAAGATACGCAGTATTTT. The chain carries TRBV18 and TRBJ2-3; D gene ambiguous. V lost 2 bases and J 5 bases, leaving 8 bases between the germline ends. Germline V gene lookup returns CDR1 KGHSH and CDR2 LQKENI. CDR3 size: 13 residues.